These 10 T cell receptor beta chains share one sample of origin, sequenced in a study of shared clonotypes between healthy human individuals. Only in-frame clones appear in the TCRdb table, and some are missing; sequencing was by immunoSEQ multiplex PCR. The sample has 1,500,000 or so clones, approximately 97% seen once; the top ten hold roughly 1.1%. The specimen sequenced was naive CD4+ T cells sorted from blood. Documented subset: CD45RA+ positively selected. The receptor source for this set is a man aged 30-40 years in good health.

The chain carries TRBV7-3 and TRBJ2-5; D not certain. CDR3 length: 12 amino acids. Looked up from germline, CDR1 is SGHTA and CDR2 is FQGTGA. V gave up 8 bases and J gave up 4 bases, with 11 bases separating them. The CDR3 loop reads CASSDRGETQYF. The CDR3 DNA reads as TGTGCCAGCTCAGACCGAGGAGAGACCCAGTACTTC.

This chain uses TRBV7-9 with TRBJ1-4; no clear D gene. This CDR3 is built from 13 residues. Germline-derived CDR1 and CDR2 are SEHNR and FQNEAQ (reference sequence). V lost 5 bases, J lost 3 bases, and 7 bases lay in between. The DNA of the CDR3 is TGTGCCAGCAGCCGTAACGCTAATGAAAAACTGTTTTTT. Its translation: CASSRNANEKLFF.

CDR3 region: CASSPDSLSNQPQHF. The DNA for the CDR3 is TGTGCCAGCAGCCCCGACAGTCTGAGCAATCAGCCCCAGCATTTT. The chain carries TRBV7-2 and TRBJ1-5, with D possibly TRBD1 on 5 matching bases. CDR3 length: 15 amino acids. V was cut by 5 bases and J by 1 base, with 12 bases left in between. The germline CDR1 and CDR2 sequences are SGHTA and FQGNSA.

The chain recombines TRBV19 with TRBJ2-6; maybe TRBD2 (5 bases). The CDR3 contains 16 residues. Germline loops: CDR1 LNHDA, CDR2 SQIVND (reference sequence). Trimming stripped 7 bases from V and 2 bases from J, with 15 bases between. In nucleotides, the CDR3 is TGTGCCAGTACCGAGCGGCGAACAGCTGGGGCCAACGTCCTGACTTTC. This codes for CASTERRTAGANVLTF. The full variable domain, rest sourced from reference TRBV19 and TRBJ2-6, is DGGITQSPKYLFRKEGQNVTLSCEQNLNHDAMYWYRQDPGQGLRLIYYSQIVNDFQKGDIAEGYSVSREKKESFPLTVTSAQKNPTAFYLCASTERRTAGANVLTFGAGSRLTVL.

The chain carries TRBV7-9 and TRBJ2-2; D uncertain. The germline V gene has CDR1 SEHNR and CDR2 FQNEAQ (reference sequence). CDR3 size: 13 residues. Trimming took off 3 bases at V and 5 bases at J, with 7 bases between the two ends. CDR3 sequence (DNA): TGTGCCAGCAGCTTCTGGAGAACCGGGGAGCTGTTTTTT. Translating gives CASSFWRTGELFF.

V and J are TRBV29-1 and TRBJ1-4, with TRBD1 matching over 8 bases. Trimming cost V 7 bases and J 8 bases; bases outside gene matches: 6. Germline V gene lookup returns CDR1 SQVTM and CDR2 ANQGSEA. CDR3 length: 12 amino acids. CDR3 bases: TGCAGCGGATGGACAGGGTCAGAAAAACTGTTTTTT. It yields the protein CSGWTGSEKLFF.

The chain uses TRBV9 and TRBJ1-1; possibly TRBD1 for D (6 bases). The length of the CDR3 is 16 residues. V was shortened by 0 bases and J by 1 base, with 13 bases between the two germline ends. Germline V gene data show CDR1 as SGDLS and CDR2 as YYNGEE. The CDR3 here is CASSVDLSTGNTEAFF. The DNA for the CDR3 is TGTGCCAGCAGCGTAGATCTCTCGACAGGGAACACTGAAGCTTTCTTT.

The chain uses TRBV2 and TRBJ2-6; D remains unclear. This CDR3 comprises 17 residues. From germline, CDR1 is SNHLY and CDR2 FYNNEI. Trimming took off 2 bases at V and 0 bases at J, with 11 bases between the two ends. The CDR3 region has the DNA TGTGCCAGCAGTGAACTTTTTGGCGCCTCTGGGGCCAACGTCCTGACTTTC. Translation: CASSELFGASGANVLTF.

The V gene is TRBV7-8, the J gene TRBJ2-1; perhaps TRBD2 as D (6 bases). Germline V CDR1 and CDR2: SGHVS, FQNEAQ. Trimming stripped 4 bases from V and 2 bases from J, with 9 bases between. The CDR3 runs to 14 residues. CDR3: CASSSGLTYNEQFF. DNA of the CDR3: TGTGCCAGCAGCTCGGGACTCACCTACAATGAGCAGTTCTTC.

The V and J genes are TRBV5-1 and TRBJ1-3; no definite D call. Germline lookup yields CDR1 SGHRS and CDR2 YFSETQ. V lost 4 bases and J lost 2, with 16 bases in between. The CDR3 has 16 amino acids. This CDR3 reads CASSPSVADTGNTIYF. The CDR3 DNA sequence: TGCGCCAGCAGCCCTAGTGTGGCTGACACTGGAAACACCATATATTTT.